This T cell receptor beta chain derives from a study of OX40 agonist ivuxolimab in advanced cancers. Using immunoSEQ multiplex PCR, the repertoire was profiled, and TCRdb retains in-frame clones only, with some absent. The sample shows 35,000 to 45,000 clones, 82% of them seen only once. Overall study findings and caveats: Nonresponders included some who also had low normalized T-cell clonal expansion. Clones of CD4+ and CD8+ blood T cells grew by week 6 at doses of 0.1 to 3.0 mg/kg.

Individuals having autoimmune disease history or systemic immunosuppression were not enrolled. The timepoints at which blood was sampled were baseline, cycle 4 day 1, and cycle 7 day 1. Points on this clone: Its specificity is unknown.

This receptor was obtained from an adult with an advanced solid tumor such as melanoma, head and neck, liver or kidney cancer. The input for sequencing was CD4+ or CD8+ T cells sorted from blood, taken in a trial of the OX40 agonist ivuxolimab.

The CDR3 DNA follows: TGTGCCAGTACTTGGGGAGTTGAAGCTTTCTTT. Translation gives CASTWGVEAFF. The V gene is TRBV28, the J gene TRBJ1-1; D unclear. This CDR3 is built from 11 residues. The germline CDR1 and CDR2 sequences are MDHEN and SYDVKM. V lost 9 bases to trimming and J lost 7 bases, with 12 bases between them.